This T cell receptor beta chain was identified during a study of CD8 T cells in Susac syndrome. The sequenced target, TCR beta, came from blood CD8+ and CD4+ T cells. Random-hexamer reverse transcription was applied to about 0.5 to 1 ug RNA. In TCRdb, the immunoSEQ multiplex PCR reads were re-called with MiXCR into one record per CDR3 protein. The sample carries more than 150,000 distinct CDR3 sequences, over 85% recorded once. Sequencing was performed on CD8+ T cells from PBMCs. The TCR comes from a human donor with multiple sclerosis.

The DNA for the CDR3 is TGTGCCAGCCGAGGCCGTATAGATACGCAGTATTTT. Translating gives CASRGRIDTQYF. This sequence joins TRBV2 and TRBJ2-3; unclear D gene. The CDR3 is 12 amino acids. V lost 8 bases and J 5 bases, leaving 11 bases between the germline ends. Per the germline V gene, CDR1 is SNHLY and CDR2 is FYNNEI.